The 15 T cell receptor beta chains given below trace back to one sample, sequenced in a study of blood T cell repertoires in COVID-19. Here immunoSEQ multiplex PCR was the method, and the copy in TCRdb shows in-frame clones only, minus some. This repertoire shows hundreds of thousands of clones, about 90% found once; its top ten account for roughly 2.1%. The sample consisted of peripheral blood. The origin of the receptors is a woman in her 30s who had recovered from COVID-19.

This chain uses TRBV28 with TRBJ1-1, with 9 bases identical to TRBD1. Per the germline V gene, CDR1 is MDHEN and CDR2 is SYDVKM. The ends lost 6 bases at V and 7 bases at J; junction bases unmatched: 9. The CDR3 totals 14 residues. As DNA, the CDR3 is TGTGCCAGCAGGCAAATCCGGGACAGGGTTGAAGCTTTCTTT. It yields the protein CASRQIRDRVEAFF.

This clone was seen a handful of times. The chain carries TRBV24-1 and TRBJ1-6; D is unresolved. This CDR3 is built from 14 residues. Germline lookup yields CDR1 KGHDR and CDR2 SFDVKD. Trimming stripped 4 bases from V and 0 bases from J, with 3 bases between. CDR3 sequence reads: CATSDSSYNSPLHF. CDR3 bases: TGTGCCACCAGTGACAGCTCCTATAATTCACCCCTCCACTTT.

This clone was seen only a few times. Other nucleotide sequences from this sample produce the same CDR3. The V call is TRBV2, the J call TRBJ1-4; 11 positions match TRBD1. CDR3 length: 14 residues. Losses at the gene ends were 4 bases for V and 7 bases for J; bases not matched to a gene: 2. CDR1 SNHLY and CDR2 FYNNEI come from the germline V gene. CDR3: CASSGGTGGEKLFF. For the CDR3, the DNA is TGTGCCAGCAGTGGTGGGACAGGGGGTGAAAAACTGTTTTTT. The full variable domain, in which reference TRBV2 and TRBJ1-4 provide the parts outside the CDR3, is EPEVTQTPSHQVTQMGQEVILRCVPISNHLYFYWYRQILGQKVEFLVSFYNNEISEKSEIFDDQFSVERPDGSNFTLKIRSTKLEDSAMYFCASSGGTGGEKLFFGSGTQLSVL.

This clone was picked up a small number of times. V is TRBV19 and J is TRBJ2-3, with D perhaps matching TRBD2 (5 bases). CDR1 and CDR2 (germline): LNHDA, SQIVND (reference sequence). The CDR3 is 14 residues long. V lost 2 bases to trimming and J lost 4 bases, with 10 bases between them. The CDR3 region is CASSINLAADTQYF. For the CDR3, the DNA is TGTGCCAGTAGTATAAATCTAGCCGCAGATACGCAGTATTTT. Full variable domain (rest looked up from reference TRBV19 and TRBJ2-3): DGGITQSPKYLFRKEGQNVTLSCEQNLNHDAMYWYRQDPGQGLRLIYYSQIVNDFQKGDIAEGYSVSREKKESFPLTVTSAQKNPTAFYLCASSINLAADTQYFGPGTRLTVL.

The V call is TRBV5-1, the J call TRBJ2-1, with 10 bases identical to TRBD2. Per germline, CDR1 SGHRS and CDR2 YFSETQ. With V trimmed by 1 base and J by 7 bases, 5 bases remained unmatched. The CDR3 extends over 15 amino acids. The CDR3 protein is CASSLSSGGGNEQFF. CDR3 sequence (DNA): TGCGCCAGCAGCTTGTCTAGCGGGGGTGGGAATGAGCAGTTCTTC.

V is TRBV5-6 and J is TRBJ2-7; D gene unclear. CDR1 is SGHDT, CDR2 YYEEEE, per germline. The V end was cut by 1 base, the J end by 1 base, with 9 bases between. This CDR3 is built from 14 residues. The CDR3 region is CASSLFPTSYEQYF. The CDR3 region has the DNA TGTGCCAGCAGCTTGTTTCCTACTTCCTACGAGCAGTACTTC.

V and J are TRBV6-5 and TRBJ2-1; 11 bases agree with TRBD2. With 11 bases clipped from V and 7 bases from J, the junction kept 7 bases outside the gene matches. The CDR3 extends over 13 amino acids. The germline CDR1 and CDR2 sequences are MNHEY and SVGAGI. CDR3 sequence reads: CAATASGGNEQFF. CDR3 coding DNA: TGTGCCGCTACGGCTAGCGGGGGGAATGAGCAGTTCTTC.

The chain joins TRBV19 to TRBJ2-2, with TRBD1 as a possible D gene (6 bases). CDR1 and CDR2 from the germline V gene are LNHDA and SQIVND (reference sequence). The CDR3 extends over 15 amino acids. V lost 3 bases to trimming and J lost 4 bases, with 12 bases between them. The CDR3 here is CASSITQGGTGELFF. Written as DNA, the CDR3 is TGTGCCAGTAGTATTACACAGGGTGGCACCGGGGAGCTGTTTTTT.

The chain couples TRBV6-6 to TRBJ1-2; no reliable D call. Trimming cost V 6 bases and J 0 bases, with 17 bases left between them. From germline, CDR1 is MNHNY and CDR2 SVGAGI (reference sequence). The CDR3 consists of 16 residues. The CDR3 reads CASSRDIAVANYGYTF. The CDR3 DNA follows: TGTGCCAGCAGCAGAGACATAGCGGTAGCTAACTATGGCTACACCTTC.

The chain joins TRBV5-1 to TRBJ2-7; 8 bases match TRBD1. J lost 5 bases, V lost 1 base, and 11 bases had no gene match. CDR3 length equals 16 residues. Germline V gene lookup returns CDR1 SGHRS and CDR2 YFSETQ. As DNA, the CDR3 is TGCGCCAGCAGCTTGTTCGGGACAGGAGGCGGCCACGAGCAGTACTTC. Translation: CASSLFGTGGGHEQYF. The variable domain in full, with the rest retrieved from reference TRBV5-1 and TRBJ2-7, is KAGVTQTPRYLIKTRGQQVTLSCSPISGHRSVSWYQQTPGQGLQFLFEYFSETQRNKGNFPGRFSGRQFSNSRSEMNVSTLELGDSALYLCASSLFGTGGGHEQYFGPGTRLTVT.

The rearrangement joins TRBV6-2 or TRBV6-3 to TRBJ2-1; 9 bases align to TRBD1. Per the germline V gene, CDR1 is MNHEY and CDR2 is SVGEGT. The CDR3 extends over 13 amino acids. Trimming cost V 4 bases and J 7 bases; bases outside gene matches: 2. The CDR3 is CASSFGTGNEQFF. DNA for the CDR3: TGTGCCAGCAGTTTCGGGACAGGGAATGAGCAGTTCTTC.

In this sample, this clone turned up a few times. The CDR3 region has the DNA TGTGCCAGCAGCTCAATCCCCGGGACAGGGAGAAACACCATATATTTT. Translating it yields CASSSIPGTGRNTIYF. The chain employs TRBV5-4 and TRBJ1-3; 9 bases align to TRBD1. Germline values: CDR1 SGHNT, CDR2 YYREEE (reference sequence). The CDR3 has 16 amino acids. J was trimmed by 5 bases and V by 3 bases; bases with no gene match: 9.

The CDR3 region is CASTIGRGVGVGYTF. The CDR3 DNA reads TGTGCCAGCACCATAGGGAGGGGCGTAGGTGTTGGCTACACCTTC. The rearrangement links TRBV6-5 to TRBJ1-2, with a weak D call TRBD1 (5 bases). Germline assignment: CDR1 MNHEY and CDR2 SVGAGI. Trimming removed 7 bases at V and 7 bases at J, with 22 bases between. This CDR3 has 15 residues.

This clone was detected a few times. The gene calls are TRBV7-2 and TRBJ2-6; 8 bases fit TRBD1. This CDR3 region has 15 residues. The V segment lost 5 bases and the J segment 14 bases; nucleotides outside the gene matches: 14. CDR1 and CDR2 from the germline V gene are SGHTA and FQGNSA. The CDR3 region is CASSPTRTGFYILTF. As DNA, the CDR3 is TGTGCCAGCAGCCCCACCCGGACAGGGTTCTACATCCTGACTTTC.

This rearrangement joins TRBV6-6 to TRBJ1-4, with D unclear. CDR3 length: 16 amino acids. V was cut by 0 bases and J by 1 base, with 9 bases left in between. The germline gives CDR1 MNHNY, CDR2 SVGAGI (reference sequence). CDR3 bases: TGTGCCAGCAGTTACTCTCCGGCGGGAACTAATGAAAAACTGTTTTTT. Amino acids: CASSYSPAGTNEKLFF.